Each of the 16 T cell receptor beta chains below was sequenced from the same sample in a study of vaccination and CD4 T cells after COVID-19. Noted treatment: approximately 9-day PBMC culture with coronavirus spike peptide pools or control peptides (ViraFEST assay). Cultured CD4+ T cell DNA was sequenced using the Oncomine TCR Beta short-read assay. MiXCR, applied by TCRdb to the PCR reads, yields one record per CDR3 protein. The table lists 10,000 to 15,000 distinct CDR3 sequences, approximately 52% of them singletons. These TCRs' antigens remain unknown. The sample was CD4+ T cells from blood, cultured in vitro. All receptors come from a human donor who had recovered from COVID-19.

The CDR3 sequence is CATSGTGEEKLFF. CDR3 DNA sequence: TGTGCCACCTCGGGGACAGGGGAAGAAAAACTGTTTTTT. This chain links TRBV10-3 with TRBJ1-4; 10 bases line up with TRBD1. The CDR3 contains 13 residues. The trim removed 10 bases at V and 8 bases at J, leaving 7 bases unmatched. Looked up from germline, CDR1 is ENHRY and CDR2 is SYGVKD.

The V gene is TRBV7-2, the J gene TRBJ1-2; 8 nucleotides agree with TRBD1. Germline assignment: CDR1 SGHTA and CDR2 FQGNSA. CDR3 size: 16 residues. V shed 5 bases, J shed 0 bases, and the junction held 8 bases outside the gene matches. The CDR3 DNA sequence: TGTGCCAGCAGCCTACATCAGGGGGCGTCTAACTATGGCTACACCTTC. It translates to CASSLHQGASNYGYTF.

This sequence joins TRBV3-1 and TRBJ2-1; 12 bases map to TRBD2. The CDR3 is 17 residues long. Losses at the gene ends were 0 bases for V and 7 bases for J; bases not matched to a gene: 7. Germline CDR1 is LGHDT and CDR2 is YNNKEL (reference sequence). The CDR3 nucleotides are TGTGCCAGCAGCCAAGAAATATTCCTAGCGGGGGGGAATGAGCAGTTCTTC. Translating it yields CASSQEIFLAGGNEQFF.

This clonotype was counted a few times. The rearrangement links TRBV20-1 to TRBJ2-7, with 8 bases identical to TRBD2. Germline V gene lookup returns CDR1 DFQATT and CDR2 SNEGSKA (reference sequence). The CDR3 totals 14 residues. V lost 6 bases to trimming and J lost 2 bases; unmatched junction nucleotides: 9. This CDR3 is CSAHPPGGPYEQYF. The CDR3 DNA reads as TGCAGTGCCCACCCGCCGGGAGGGCCCTACGAGCAGTACTTC.

This clonotype was counted only a few times. This chain joins TRBV10-3 and TRBJ1-6, with 7 bases that match TRBD1. This CDR3 region has 13 residues. Germline loops: CDR1 ENHRY, CDR2 SYGVKD. The trim removed 7 bases at V and 10 bases at J, leaving 7 bases unmatched. The CDR3 protein is CAITNNRGSPLHF. Here the CDR3 DNA reads TGTGCCATCACCAATAACAGGGGCTCACCCCTCCACTTT.

This clonotype was seen a few times. The CDR3 spells CASRIAGANTGELFF. Here the CDR3 DNA reads TGTGCCAGCAGAATAGCGGGGGCGAACACCGGGGAGCTGTTTTTT. The chain uses TRBV6-2 or TRBV6-3 and TRBJ2-2; 9 nucleotides agree with TRBD2. The CDR3 has 15 amino acids. V shed 6 bases, J shed 0 bases, and the junction held 2 bases outside the gene matches. Per germline, CDR1 MNHEY and CDR2 SVGEGT.

The count of this clonotype is one. The V and J genes are TRBV2 and TRBJ2-1, with D perhaps given as TRBD1 or TRBD2 (6 bases each). The length of the CDR3 is 12 residues. From germline, CDR1 is SNHLY and CDR2 FYNNEI. The V gene lost 8 bases and the J gene lost 15 bases, with 20 bases spanning the gap. CDR3 loop: CASRGGSFPRFF. For the CDR3, the DNA is TGTGCCAGCCGAGGGGGGTCCTTCCCTCGGTTCTTC.

The chain couples TRBV27 to TRBJ1-5, with D hard to call. This CDR3 has 17 amino acids. With 0 bases removed from V and 4 bases from J, the gap between germline ends came to 16 bases. The germline V gene encodes CDR1 MNHEY and CDR2 SMNVEV (reference sequence). The DNA for the CDR3 is TGTGCCAGCAGTTTATCGAGGCGACCGAGAGAGAATCAGCCCCAGCATTTT. Amino acid sequence: CASSLSRRPRENQPQHF.

This clonotype has more than one count but fewer than ten. The chain is built from TRBV7-9 and TRBJ1-1; no reliable D call. Germline V gene sequence: CDR1 SEHNR, CDR2 FQNEAQ (reference sequence). V gave up 5 bases and J gave up 1 base, with 11 bases separating them. CDR3 size: 14 residues. The CDR3 bases are TGTGCCAGCAGCCCCGGACCGTGGAACACTGAAGCTTTCTTT. This gives the protein CASSPGPWNTEAFF.

The CDR3 nucleotides are TGTGCCAGCAGCTTAGGGCAGGGGGCAACCTACGAGCAGTACTTC. It yields the protein CASSLGQGATYEQYF. This chain uses TRBV7-6 with TRBJ2-7; 8 nucleotides line up with TRBD1. Germline V gene sequence: CDR1 SGHVS, CDR2 FNYEAQ. Trimming took 1 base from V and 2 from J; bases not matched to a gene: 4. This CDR3 region has 15 residues.

CDR3 sequence: CASSPVGTGAQPQHF. The DNA of the CDR3 is TGTGCCAGCAGCCCGGTGGGGACAGGTGCTCAGCCCCAGCATTTT. The chain combines TRBV7-9 with TRBJ1-5; 8 bases map to TRBD1. Germline V gives CDR1 SEHNR, CDR2 FQNEAQ (reference sequence). J lost 6 bases, V lost 5 bases, and 9 bases had no gene match. The CDR3 extends over 15 amino acids.

The chain joins TRBV20-1 to TRBJ2-5, with 11 bases lining up with TRBD2. Germline V gives CDR1 DFQATT, CDR2 SNEGSKA (reference sequence). With V trimmed by 3 bases and J by 1 base, 4 bases remained unmatched. CDR3 length equals 15 residues. The chain's CDR3 is CSASPGTSGQETQYF. In DNA, the CDR3 is TGCAGTGCTAGCCCCGGGACTAGCGGCCAAGAGACCCAGTACTTC.

The chain joins TRBV19 to TRBJ1-5; D is uncertain. Trimming cost V 8 bases and J 2 bases, with 13 bases left between them. CDR3 size: 14 residues. Per germline, CDR1 LNHDA and CDR2 SQIVND (reference sequence). Here the CDR3 reads CASWEGRGNQPQHF. In nucleotides, the CDR3 is TGTGCCAGTTGGGAGGGAAGAGGCAATCAGCCCCAGCATTTT.

V and J are TRBV30 and TRBJ2-1; 12 nucleotides match TRBD2. With V trimmed by 2 bases and J by 7 bases, 3 bases remained unmatched. This CDR3 spans 14 amino acids. The V gene's germline CDR1 is GTSNPN and CDR2 SVGIG (reference sequence). CDR3 sequence reads: CAWSTSGGRNEQFF. CDR3 DNA: TGTGCCTGGAGTACTAGCGGGGGGAGGAATGAGCAGTTCTTC. The full variable domain, with the rest looked up from reference TRBV30 and TRBJ2-1, is SQTIHQWPATLVQPVGSPLSLECTVEGTSNPNLYWYRQAAGRGLQLLFYSVGIGQISSEVPQNLSASRPQDRQFILSSKKLLLSDSGFYLCAWSTSGGRNEQFFGPGTRLTVL.

The chain has TRBV6-5 and TRBJ2-2; a weak D match, TRBD1 (5 bases). The CDR3 is made up of 15 amino acids. From germline, CDR1 is MNHEY and CDR2 SVGAGI. Deletions cut 4 bases from V and 6 bases from J, with 15 bases between. The CDR3 sequence: CASSFIQESSGELFF. CDR3 sequence (DNA): TGTGCCAGCAGTTTTATACAGGAATCGTCCGGGGAGCTGTTTTTT.

This clonotype was seen a handful of times. The chain couples TRBV20-1 to TRBJ1-2; D remains unclear. Germline-derived CDR1 and CDR2 are DFQATT and SNEGSKA (reference sequence). This CDR3 comprises 12 residues. Trimming cost V 1 base and J 0 bases, with 3 bases left between them. The CDR3 DNA reads TGCAGTGCTAGAGGTGCTAACTATGGCTACACCTTC. Translated, it gives CSARGANYGYTF.